The rows below give T cell receptor beta chains drawn from one sample of a study of shared clonotypes between healthy human individuals. Profiling relied on immunoSEQ multiplex PCR, and the TCRdb table lists in-frame clones only, not all of them. The data contain about 2.2 million clones, just over 90% of them singletons. Material: naive CD8+ T cells from PBMCs. The origin of the receptors is a man aged 18 to 29 in good health. Some clones in this sample may be carry-over from other donors' samples. The CDR3 runs from the conserved cysteine through the conserved F or W. A D gene is named only where the DNA matches it firmly. Clone size is given for some rows only: seen once, a few or many times, or a class if the clone is expanded.

V gene: TRBV27
D gene: NA
J gene: TRBJ1-1
clone size: NA
CDR3 DNA: TGTGCCAGCAGTTTGACAGCGAACACTGAAGCTTTCTTT
CDR3 protein: CASSLTANTEAFF

V gene: TRBV7-8
D gene: TRBD2
J gene: TRBJ2-5
clone size: once
CDR3 DNA: TGTGCCAGCAGCCCGGCCGCGGGACTAGCGGGAGATAGAGAGACCCAGTACTTC
CDR3 protein: CASSPAAGLAGDRETQYF

V gene: TRBV27
D gene: NA
J gene: TRBJ2-5
clone size: NA
CDR3 DNA: TGTGCCAGCAGTCCCGGACTGAGGTTCCCTCAAGAGACCCAGTACTTC
CDR3 protein: CASSPGLRFPQETQYF

V gene: TRBV7-9
D gene: NA
J gene: TRBJ2-2
clone size: many
CDR3 DNA: TGTGCCAGCAGCTTAGAAGGTCACGGAGGCACCGGGGAGCTGTTTTTT
CDR3 protein: CASSLEGHGGTGELFF

V gene: TRBV10-3
D gene: NA
J gene: TRBJ1-1
clone size: NA
CDR3 DNA: TGTGCCATCAGTGTCGCTCGGGTGTCGAACACTGAAGCTTTCTTT
CDR3 protein: CAISVARVSNTEAFF

V gene: TRBV19
D gene: NA
J gene: TRBJ2-2
clone size: NA
CDR3 DNA: TGTGCCTCAGGCTCGCAGGGCACCGGGGAGCTGTTTTTT
CDR3 protein: CASGSQGTGELFF

V gene: TRBV27
D gene: TRBD2
J gene: TRBJ2-1
clone size: NA
CDR3 DNA: TGTGCCAGCAGTGGACTAGCGGGACCTTACAATGAGCAGTTCTTC
CDR3 protein: CASSGLAGPYNEQFF

V gene: TRBV28
D gene: NA
J gene: TRBJ2-3
clone size: NA
CDR3 DNA: TGTGCCAGCAGTTTAAAAACGTTAGGGGACCAGGTCCTGGTGGCGCAGTATTTT
CDR3 protein: CASSLKTLGDQVLVAQYF

V gene: TRBV30
D gene: TRBD1
J gene: TRBJ1-6
clone size: once
CDR3 DNA: TGTGCCTGGAGTAGAGACAGGGATTCACCCCTCCACTTT
CDR3 protein: CAWSRDRDSPLHF

V gene: TRBV30
D gene: NA
J gene: TRBJ2-3
clone size: NA
CDR3 DNA: TGTGCCGGAAACAGCGGGTACACAGATACGCAGTATTTT
CDR3 protein: CAGNSGYTDTQYF

V gene: TRBV28
D gene: NA
J gene: TRBJ2-3
clone size: NA
CDR3 DNA: TGTGCCAGCAGTTTATCTGGTGCAGCTACTTATCCAGATACGCAGTATTTT
CDR3 protein: CASSLSGAATYPDTQYF

V gene: TRBV7-8
D gene: TRBD1
J gene: TRBJ2-7
clone size: NA
CDR3 DNA: TGTGCCAGCAGCTTAGACTTAAGGGACAGGGTTCGCTACGAGCAGTACTTC
CDR3 protein: CASSLDLRDRVRYEQYF

V gene: TRBV19
D gene: NA
J gene: TRBJ1-4
clone size: NA
CDR3 DNA: TGTGCCAGTAGTATGGATCCCACAACTAATGAAAAACTGTTTTTT
CDR3 protein: CASSMDPTTNEKLFF

V gene: TRBV13
D gene: NA
J gene: TRBJ1-3
clone size: NA
CDR3 DNA: TGTGCCAGCAGCTTAGGCCTGGGCCCCGTCTCTGGAAACACCATATATTTT
CDR3 protein: CASSLGLGPVSGNTIYF

V gene: TRBV5-1
D gene: TRBD1
J gene: TRBJ1-5
clone size: NA
CDR3 DNA: TGCGCCAGCAGCCCACAGGGGGCGCCCAACCAGCCCCAGCATTTT
CDR3 protein: CASSPQGAPNQPQHF

V gene: TRBV19
D gene: NA
J gene: TRBJ1-1
clone size: few
CDR3 DNA: TGTGCCAGTAGCCCAGTAGGGATTGTCCCGGCGGGCACTGAAGCTTTCTTT
CDR3 protein: CASSPVGIVPAGTEAFF

V gene: TRBV11-3
D gene: TRBD2
J gene: TRBJ2-2
clone size: NA
CDR3 DNA: TGTGCCAGCAGCCCGACTAGCTGGGAAGCGAACACCGGGGAGCTGTTTTTT
CDR3 protein: CASSPTSWEANTGELFF

V gene: TRBV2
D gene: TRBD1
J gene: TRBJ2-2
clone size: NA
CDR3 DNA: TGTGCCAGCAGTGAAGCGCCAGGGGGCGCGGACACCGGGGAGCTGTTTTTT
CDR3 protein: CASSEAPGGADTGELFF

V gene: TRBV27
D gene: TRBD1
J gene: TRBJ1-1
clone size: once
CDR3 DNA: TGTGCCAGCAGTCCACCGGGACAGGGACCTAAGAACACTGAAGCTTTCTTT
CDR3 protein: CASSPPGQGPKNTEAFF

V gene: TRBV5-4
D gene: NA
J gene: TRBJ2-7
clone size: NA
CDR3 DNA: TGTGCCAGCAGCTGGGGTGTTGGGGGGAACTACGAGCAGTACTTC
CDR3 protein: CASSWGVGGNYEQYF

V gene: TRBV5-1
D gene: NA
J gene: TRBJ2-2
clone size: NA
CDR3 DNA: TGCGCCAGCAGCTACCGCTTGATCCAGGGTGGGGAGCTGTTTTTT
CDR3 protein: CASSYRLIQGGELFF

V gene: TRBV7-8
D gene: TRBD1
J gene: TRBJ2-1
clone size: NA
CDR3 DNA: TGTGCCAGCAGATTTACAGGGGGCTCCTACAATGAGCAGTTCTTC
CDR3 protein: CASRFTGGSYNEQFF

V gene: TRBV6-1
D gene: NA
J gene: TRBJ1-5
clone size: NA
CDR3 DNA: TGTGCCAGCAGTGATGTGAGGGGGGGTAGCAATCAGCCCCAGCATTTT
CDR3 protein: CASSDVRGGSNQPQHF

V gene: TRBV29-1
D gene: NA
J gene: TRBJ1-1
clone size: NA
CDR3 DNA: TGCAGCGTTGAAACGTCAGGGACGAACACTGAAGCTTTCTTT
CDR3 protein: CSVETSGTNTEAFF

V gene: TRBV29-1
D gene: NA
J gene: TRBJ1-5
clone size: NA
CDR3 DNA: TGCAGCGTGAGCCTCGGGACGTATAATCAGCCCCAGCATTTT
CDR3 protein: CSVSLGTYNQPQHF

V gene: TRBV4-3
D gene: NA
J gene: TRBJ1-4
clone size: NA
CDR3 DNA: TGCGCCAGCAGCCAAGATGGTCCAACTAATGAAAAACTGTTTTTT
CDR3 protein: CASSQDGPTNEKLFF

V gene: TRBV7-3
D gene: TRBD2
J gene: TRBJ2-3
clone size: once
CDR3 DNA: TGTGCCAGCAGCCTATCCCTTGGGAGGGGAAGCACAGATACGCAGTATTTT
CDR3 protein: CASSLSLGRGSTDTQYF

V gene: TRBV28
D gene: TRBD1
J gene: TRBJ2-7
clone size: NA
CDR3 DNA: TGTGCCAGCAGTTTTAGTTCCCCGACAGGGGGTTCCTACGAGCAGTACTTC
CDR3 protein: CASSFSSPTGGSYEQYF

V gene: TRBV2
D gene: NA
J gene: TRBJ2-7
clone size: NA
CDR3 DNA: TGTGCCAGCACGAATCCCTGGGACGAGCAGTACTTC
CDR3 protein: CASTNPWDEQYF

V gene: TRBV27
D gene: TRBD1
J gene: TRBJ1-3
clone size: NA
CDR3 DNA: TGTGCCAGCAGTCCGGGGACAGGGCCGCTCTCTGGAAACACCATATATTTT
CDR3 protein: CASSPGTGPLSGNTIYF

V gene: TRBV10-3
D gene: NA
J gene: TRBJ2-2
clone size: NA
CDR3 DNA: TGTGCCATCAGTGATCCCTACCTCGAGAGGGCTGGCGGGGAGCTGTTTTTT
CDR3 protein: CAISDPYLERAGGELFF

V gene: TRBV18
D gene: NA
J gene: TRBJ2-3
clone size: once
CDR3 DNA: TGTGCCAGCTCACCAGGGACAGGGCCACTAGCGGTTAGCACAGATACGCAGTATTTT
CDR3 protein: CASSPGTGPLAVSTDTQYF

V gene: TRBV7-9
D gene: TRBD1
J gene: TRBJ2-7
clone size: NA
CDR3 DNA: TGTGCCAGCAGCTTCCCGACAGGGAATGCCTACGAGCAGTACTTC
CDR3 protein: CASSFPTGNAYEQYF

V gene: TRBV30
D gene: NA
J gene: TRBJ2-7
clone size: NA
CDR3 DNA: TGTGCCTGGAGTGTGACCAGCGGTTCCTACGAGCAGTACTTC
CDR3 protein: CAWSVTSGSYEQYF

V gene: TRBV27
D gene: TRBD1
J gene: TRBJ2-7
clone size: NA
CDR3 DNA: TGTGCCAGCAGTCCCTCGACAGGGGCCATCCCCTACGAGCAGTACTTC
CDR3 protein: CASSPSTGAIPYEQYF

V gene: TRBV10-3
D gene: NA
J gene: TRBJ2-3
clone size: NA
CDR3 DNA: TGTGCCATCAGTGCGGCTGGTGGGACCACAGATACGCAGTATTTT
CDR3 protein: CAISAAGGTTDTQYF

V gene: TRBV27
D gene: NA
J gene: TRBJ2-2
clone size: NA
CDR3 DNA: TGTGCCAGCAGTTGGTTCGGGCAGGGGTTAATTGGCGGGGAGCTGTTTTTT
CDR3 protein: CASSWFGQGLIGGELFF

V gene: TRBV6-4
D gene: TRBD2
J gene: TRBJ2-1
clone size: NA
CDR3 DNA: TGTGCCAGCAGTATATTAGCGGGAGGTGGGTACAATGAGCAGTTCTTC
CDR3 protein: CASSILAGGGYNEQFF

V gene: TRBV27
D gene: NA
J gene: TRBJ1-1
clone size: NA
CDR3 DNA: TGTGCCAGCAGTTCCACCCCAGGGGCCGAAGCTTTCTTT
CDR3 protein: CASSSTPGAEAFF

V gene: TRBV7-9
D gene: NA
J gene: TRBJ1-1
clone size: NA
CDR3 DNA: TGTGCCAGCACCTGGGGGGACACTGAAGCTTTCTTT
CDR3 protein: CASTWGDTEAFF

V gene: TRBV28
D gene: NA
J gene: TRBJ2-6
clone size: NA
CDR3 DNA: TGTGCCAGCAGCATCTCCTGGGGCTCTGGGGCCAACGTCCTGACTTTC
CDR3 protein: CASSISWGSGANVLTF

V gene: TRBV28
D gene: NA
J gene: TRBJ1-5
clone size: NA
CDR3 DNA: TGTGCCAGCAGTTTAGTCCAGCGGGCCCAGCCCCAGCATTTT
CDR3 protein: CASSLVQRAQPQHF

V gene: TRBV15
D gene: TRBD1
J gene: TRBJ2-3
clone size: NA
CDR3 DNA: TGTGCCACCAGCAGGGAAGGGACAGGAAGAGGAGATACGCAGTATTTT
CDR3 protein: CATSREGTGRGDTQYF